Following are 3 T cell receptor beta chains from one sample sequenced in a study of long-term antiretroviral therapy in people with HIV. At the survey level, the v3.0 immunoSEQ assay was run. This table comes from immunoSEQ multiplex PCR, and its TCRdb copy is limited to in-frame clones, with some not included. The sample consists of some 20,000 clones, roughly 84% of them appearing once. Sequenced material: unsorted PBMCs, taken 5.9 years after starting antiretroviral therapy. All receptors derive from a young man with HIV.

The chain has TRBV6-4 and TRBJ2-3; D possibly uses TRBD1 or TRBD2 (5 bases each). The CDR3 has 11 residues. Germline lookup yields CDR1 MRHNA and CDR2 SNTAGT. Trimming removed 10 bases at V and 5 bases at J, with 10 bases between. CDR3 DNA: TGTGCCACCCAGAGGGGAGATACGCAGTATTTT. Amino acids: CATQRGDTQYF.

The V and J genes are TRBV7-6 and TRBJ2-5; either TRBD1 or TRBD2 may fit D (8 bases each). The CDR3 extends over 18 amino acids. Trimming shortened V by 5 bases and J by 4 bases, and 26 bases separated the two germline ends. Germline assignment: CDR1 SGHVS and CDR2 FNYEAQ. Written as DNA, the CDR3 is TGTGCCAGCAGCCTCCGACAGGGGCTTCGGGAGGGAAGAGAGACCCAGTACTTC. Translation gives CASSLRQGLREGRETQYF.

The chain carries TRBV2 and TRBJ2-7; 9 bases are a match to TRBD1. This CDR3 has 15 amino acids. Germline CDR1 SNHLY, CDR2 FYNNEI. The V gene end was trimmed by 8 bases and the J gene end by 7 bases; junction bases not matched to a gene: 15. CDR3 sequence reads: CASDRRGTGFGEQYF. The CDR3 DNA sequence: TGTGCCAGCGATCGACGGGGGACAGGGTTCGGTGAGCAGTACTTC.